This TCR beta chain was identified in a study of neurological immune-mediated disorders. The time point was: longitudinal time-point 3. TCRdb re-called the 5' RACE reads through MiXCR, storing one row per CDR3 protein. The data show more than 75,000 distinct CDR3 sequences, roughly 4.5% seen once. This clonotype showed up many times. V shed 1 base and J shed 5 bases, with 13 bases lying between them. The CDR3 covers 15 residues. CDR1 and CDR2 from the germline V gene are LGHDT and YNNKEL (reference sequence). The sequence came from a woman aged 55 to 70 with multiple sclerosis. The chain joins TRBV3-1 to TRBJ2-3, with D possibly being TRBD1 or TRBD2 (5 bases each). The sequencing sample was made of PBMCs. In DNA, the CDR3 is TGTGCCAGCAGCCAAGTACACGGGGCTAGAGATACGCAGTATTTT. Its protein is CASSQVHGARDTQYF.